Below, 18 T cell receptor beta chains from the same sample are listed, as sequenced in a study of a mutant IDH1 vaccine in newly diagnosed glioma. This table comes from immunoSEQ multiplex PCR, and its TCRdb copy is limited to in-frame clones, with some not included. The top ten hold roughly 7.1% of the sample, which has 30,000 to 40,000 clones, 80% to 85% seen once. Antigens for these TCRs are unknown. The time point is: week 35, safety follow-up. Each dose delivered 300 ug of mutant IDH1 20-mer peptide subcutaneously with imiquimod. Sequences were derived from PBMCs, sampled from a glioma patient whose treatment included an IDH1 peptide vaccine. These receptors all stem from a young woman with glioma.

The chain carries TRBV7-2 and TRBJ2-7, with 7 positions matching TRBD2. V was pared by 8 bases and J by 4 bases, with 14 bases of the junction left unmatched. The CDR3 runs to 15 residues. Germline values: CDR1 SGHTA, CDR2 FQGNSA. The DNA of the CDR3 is TGTGCCAGCCGTCCCTTAGGGGAGGGCATTTACGAGCAGTACTTC. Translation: CASRPLGEGIYEQYF.

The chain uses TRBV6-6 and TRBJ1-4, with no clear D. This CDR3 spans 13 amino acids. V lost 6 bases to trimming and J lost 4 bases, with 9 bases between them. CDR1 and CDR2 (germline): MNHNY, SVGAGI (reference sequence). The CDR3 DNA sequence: TGTGCCAGCAGCGGAGCAAATAATGAAAAACTGTTTTTT. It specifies CASSGANNEKLFF.

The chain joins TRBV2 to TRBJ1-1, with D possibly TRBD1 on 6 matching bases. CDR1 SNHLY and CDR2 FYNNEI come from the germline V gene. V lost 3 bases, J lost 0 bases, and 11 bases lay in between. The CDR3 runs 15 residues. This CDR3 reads CASSDWGRVNTEAFF. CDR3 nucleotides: TGTGCCAGCAGTGATTGGGGGCGCGTGAACACTGAAGCTTTCTTT.

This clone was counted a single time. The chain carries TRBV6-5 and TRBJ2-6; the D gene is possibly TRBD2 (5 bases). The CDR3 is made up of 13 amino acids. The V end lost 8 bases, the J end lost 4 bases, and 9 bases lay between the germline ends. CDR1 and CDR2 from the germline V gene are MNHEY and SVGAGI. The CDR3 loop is CASGETGANVLTF. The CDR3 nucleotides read TGTGCCAGCGGGGAGACCGGGGCCAACGTCCTGACTTTC.

The CDR3 sequence is CASSGTSGRAVGTQYF. The CDR3 DNA follows: TGTGCCAGCAGTGGGACTAGCGGGAGGGCCGTCGGTACGCAGTATTTT. V is TRBV2 and J is TRBJ2-3; 15 positions agree with TRBD2. Trimming at V came to 4 bases and at J to 8 bases, leaving 7 bases not matched to a gene. This CDR3 comprises 16 residues. Looked up from germline, CDR1 is SNHLY and CDR2 is FYNNEI.

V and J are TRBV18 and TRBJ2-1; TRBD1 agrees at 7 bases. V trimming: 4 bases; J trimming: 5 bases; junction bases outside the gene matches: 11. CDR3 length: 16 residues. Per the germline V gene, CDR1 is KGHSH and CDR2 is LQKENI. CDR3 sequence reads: CASSRYTGTVDNEQFF. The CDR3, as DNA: TGTGCCAGCTCACGATACACCGGGACAGTAGACAATGAGCAGTTCTTC.

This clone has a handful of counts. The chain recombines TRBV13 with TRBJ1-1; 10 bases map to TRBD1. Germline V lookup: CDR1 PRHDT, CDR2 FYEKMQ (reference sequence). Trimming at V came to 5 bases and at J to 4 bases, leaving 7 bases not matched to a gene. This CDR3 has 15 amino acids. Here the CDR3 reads CASSEDRTGGTEAFF. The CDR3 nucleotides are TGTGCCAGCAGCGAAGACCGGACAGGGGGCACTGAAGCTTTCTTT.

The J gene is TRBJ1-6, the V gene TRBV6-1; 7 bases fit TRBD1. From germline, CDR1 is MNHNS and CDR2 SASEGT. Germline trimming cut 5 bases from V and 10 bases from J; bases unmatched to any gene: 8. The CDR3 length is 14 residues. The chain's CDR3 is CASSWDSRQSPLHF. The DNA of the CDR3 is TGTGCCAGCAGTTGGGACAGCCGTCAGTCACCCCTCCACTTT.

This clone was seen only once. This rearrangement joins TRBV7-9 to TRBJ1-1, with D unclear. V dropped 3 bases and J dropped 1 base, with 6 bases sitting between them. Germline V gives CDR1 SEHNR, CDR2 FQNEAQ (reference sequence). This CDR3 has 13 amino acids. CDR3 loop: CASSFVQNTEAFF. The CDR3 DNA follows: TGTGCCAGCAGCTTTGTCCAGAACACTGAAGCTTTCTTT.

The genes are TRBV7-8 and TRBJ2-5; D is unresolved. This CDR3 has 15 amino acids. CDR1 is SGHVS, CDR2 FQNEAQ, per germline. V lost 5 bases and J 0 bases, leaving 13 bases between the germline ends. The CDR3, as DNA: TGTGCCAGCAGCCCAACAGACCAGTACCAAGAGACCCAGTACTTC. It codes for CASSPTDQYQETQYF.

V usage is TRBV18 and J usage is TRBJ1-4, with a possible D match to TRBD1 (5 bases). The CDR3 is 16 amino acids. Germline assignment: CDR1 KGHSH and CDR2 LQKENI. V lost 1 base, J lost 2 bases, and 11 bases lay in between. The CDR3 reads CASSPQGPGTNEKLFF. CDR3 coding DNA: TGTGCCAGCTCACCACAGGGGCCCGGTACTAATGAAAAACTGTTTTTT. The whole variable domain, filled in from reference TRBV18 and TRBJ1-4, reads NAGVMQNPRHLVRRRGQEARLRCSPMKGHSHVYWYRQLPEEGLKFMVYLQKENIIDESGMPKERFSAEFPKEGPSILRIQQVVRGDSAAYFCASSPQGPGTNEKLFFGSGTQLSVL.

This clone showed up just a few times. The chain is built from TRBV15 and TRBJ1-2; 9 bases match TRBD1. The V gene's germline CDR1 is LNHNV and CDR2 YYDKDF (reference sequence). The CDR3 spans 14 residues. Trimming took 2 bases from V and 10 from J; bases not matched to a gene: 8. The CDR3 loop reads CATSRPSGTGNYTF. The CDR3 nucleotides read TGTGCCACCAGCAGACCCTCCGGGACAGGGAACTACACCTTC.

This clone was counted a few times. The CDR3 nucleotides are TGTGCCAGCAGCTTAGGTGGGAGCAATCAGCCCCAGCATTTT. Translation gives CASSLGGSNQPQHF. The chain employs TRBV13 and TRBJ1-5, with unresolved D. The CDR3 is 14 amino acids. Trimming took 0 bases from V and 1 from J, leaving 4 bases between them. Germline CDR1 is PRHDT and CDR2 is FYEKMQ (reference sequence).

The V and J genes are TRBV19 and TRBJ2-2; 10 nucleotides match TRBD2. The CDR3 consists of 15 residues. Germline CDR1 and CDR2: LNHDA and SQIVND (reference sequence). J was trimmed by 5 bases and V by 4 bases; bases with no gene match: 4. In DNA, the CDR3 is TGTGCCAGTAGTACCCTAGCGGGAGCTACCGGGGAGCTGTTTTTT. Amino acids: CASSTLAGATGELFF.

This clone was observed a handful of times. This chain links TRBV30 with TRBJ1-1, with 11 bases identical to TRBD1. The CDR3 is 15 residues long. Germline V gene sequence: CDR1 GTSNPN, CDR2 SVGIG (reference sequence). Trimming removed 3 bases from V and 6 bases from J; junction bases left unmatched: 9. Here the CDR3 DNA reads TGTGCCTGGAGCGTCCCCCGGACAGGGGGCTCTGAAGCTTTCTTT. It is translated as CAWSVPRTGGSEAFF.

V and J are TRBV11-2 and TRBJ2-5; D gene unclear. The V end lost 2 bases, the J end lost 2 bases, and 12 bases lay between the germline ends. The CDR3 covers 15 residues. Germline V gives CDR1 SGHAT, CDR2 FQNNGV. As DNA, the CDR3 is TGTGCCAGCAGCTTAATGGGCATCCCGCAAGAGACCCAGTACTTC. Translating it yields CASSLMGIPQETQYF.

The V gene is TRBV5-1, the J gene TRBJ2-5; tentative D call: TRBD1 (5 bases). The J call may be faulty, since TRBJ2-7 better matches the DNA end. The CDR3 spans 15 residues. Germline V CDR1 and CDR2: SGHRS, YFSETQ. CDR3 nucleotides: TGCGCCAGCAGCTTGGCCGTAGACAGCTCCTACGAGCAGTACTTC. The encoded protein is CASSLAVDSSYEQYF.

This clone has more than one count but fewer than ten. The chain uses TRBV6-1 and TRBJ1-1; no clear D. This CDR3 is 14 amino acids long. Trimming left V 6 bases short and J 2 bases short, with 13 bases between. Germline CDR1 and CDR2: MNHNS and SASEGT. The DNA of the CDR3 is TGTGCCAGCAGGACGGACCCCTTTAACACTGAAGCTTTCTTT. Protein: CASRTDPFNTEAFF.